This is a list of T cell receptor beta chains from one sample in a study of shared T cell receptors in the human thymus. Here immunoSEQ multiplex PCR was the method, and the copy in TCRdb shows in-frame clones only, minus some. The table lists some 700,000 clones, approximately 85% of them singletons. These data were also filed under a second study, of human thymus T cells.

Sequencing was carried out using thymocytes. The receptors here all came from a girl under three years old with a congenital heart defect. Each CDR3 is given with its conserved first and last residue. The D gene is left open where the match is weak.

d_call j_call v_call cdr3_aa
TRBD1 TRBJ2-7 TRBV28 CASSLQDRGRNEQYF
. TRBJ2-7 TRBV7-9 CASSAHIERVYF
. TRBJ1-6 TRBV18 CASSPPLRRVLGSPLHF
. TRBJ1-5 TRBV19 CASNRAGQPQHF
. TRBJ1-5 TRBV6-5 CASKEYGQPQHF
. TRBJ2-2 TRBV7-7 CASSFRPGPGSTGELFF
TRBD1 TRBJ1-3 TRBV2 CASSQFGQGGNTIYF
TRBD2 TRBJ2-5 TRBV28 CASALGLAGWGTQYF
TRBD1 TRBJ1-2 TRBV5-1 CASRSEQGDGYTF
. TRBJ1-4 TRBV28 CASQVTNEKLFF
. TRBJ2-7 TRBV6-1 CASRDSYEQYF
TRBD1 TRBJ1-2 TRBV7-2 CASSSWTGDGYTF
. TRBJ1-2 TRBV6-1 CASIGQHNYGYTF
. TRBJ2-7 TRBV4-1 CASSHEDTPHCEQYF
. TRBJ1-6 TRBV7-9 CASTTGLQDSPLHF
. TRBJ1-1 TRBV28 CASSLRWRNTEAFF
. TRBJ1-4 TRBV5-1 CASSSRGTNEKLFF
TRBD2 TRBJ2-1 TRBV14 CASSQHYSGAGYNEQFF
TRBD1 TRBJ2-7 TRBV15 CATSSQSSDGQGRDEQYF
. TRBJ1-4 TRBV5-4 CASSPWGEGDEKLFF
TRBD1 TRBJ1-6 TRBV12-5 CASGFYVTGASGHNSPLHF
. TRBJ2-5 TRBV7-2 CASSHGQQYQETQYF
. TRBJ2-7 TRBV5-6 CASSFFSGIYEQYF
. TRBJ1-1 TRBV7-8 CASSRRAAADTEAFF
. TRBJ2-7 TRBV29-1 CSVTSAGPKQYF
TRBD2 TRBJ2-1 TRBV6-5 CASSYFPGGVYNEQFF
. TRBJ2-2 TRBV5-4 CASSPVEGAWTGELFF
. TRBJ2-7 TRBV27 CASSSQVPWPGDYEQYF
TRBD2 TRBJ2-1 TRBV7-9 CASSRRSGGKNNEQFF
. TRBJ1-5 TRBV2 CASSGLRLDSRANQPQHF
TRBD1 TRBJ1-1 TRBV19 CASSIQGGTNTEAFF
TRBD1 TRBJ2-7 TRBV18 CASSPGTGGSSYEQYF
TRBD2 TRBJ2-5 TRBV6-5 CASSSSGGTQYF